This T cell receptor (beta chain) originates from a study of control samples from healthy donors and cancer patients. Only in-frame clones appear in the TCRdb table, and some are missing; sequencing was by immunoSEQ multiplex PCR. The data contain about 65,000 clones, over 75% of them seen just once; the ten biggest clones take up 1.2%. In the case of this clone: This CDR3 is also generated by other DNA sequences in the sample.

This CDR3 is built from 13 residues. The germline V gene has CDR1 GTSNPN and CDR2 SVGIG (reference sequence). V lost 0 bases, J lost 1 base, and 5 bases lay in between. The rearrangement uses TRBV30 and TRBJ2-3; D ambiguous. Sequencing was done on a sample of PBMCs. This receptor was identified in a woman aged 45-60 years with colorectal cancer. The CDR3 sequence is CAWSVGGTDTQYF. The CDR3 nucleotides are TGTGCCTGGAGTGTCGGTGGCACAGATACGCAGTATTTT.